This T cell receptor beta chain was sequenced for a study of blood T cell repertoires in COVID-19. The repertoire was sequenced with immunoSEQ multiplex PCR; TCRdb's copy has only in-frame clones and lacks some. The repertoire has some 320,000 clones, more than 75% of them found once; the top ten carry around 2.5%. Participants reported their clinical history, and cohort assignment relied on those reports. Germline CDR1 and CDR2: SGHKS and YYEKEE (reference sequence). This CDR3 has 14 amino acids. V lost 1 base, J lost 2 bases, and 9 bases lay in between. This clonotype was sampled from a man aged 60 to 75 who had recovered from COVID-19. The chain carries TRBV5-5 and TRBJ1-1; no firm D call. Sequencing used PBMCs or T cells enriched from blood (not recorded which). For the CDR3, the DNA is TGTGCCAGCAGCTTGTACCCGGGAAACACTGAAGCTTTCTTT. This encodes CASSLYPGNTEAFF.